The 29 T cell receptor beta chains reported below all come from one sample, sequenced in a study of blood T cell repertoires in COVID-19 (dated by TCRdb to between 2020 and 2021). The method was the immunoSEQ multiplex PCR assay. The immuneACCESS repertoire file appears here via TCRdb, limited to in-frame rearrangements. These files lack a portion of the clones; in checked studies, under half of the deficit traces to unresolved V genes, and the cause of the others is not known. The sample includes approximately 30,000 clones, with roughly 90% observed a single time. Approximately 2.4% of the sample comes from the top ten. Sequenced material: peripheral blood. These receptors were taken from a human donor in a cohort sampled during active COVID-19.

The chain carries TRBV2 and TRBJ2-2; D is perhaps TRBD2 (6 bases). The CDR3 is 15 amino acids. The germline V gene has CDR1 SNHLY and CDR2 FYNNEI. Trimming shortened V by 6 bases and J by 7 bases, and 18 bases separated the two germline ends. CDR3 sequence (DNA): TGTGCCAGCAGCCCTACACAGCGGGCGGGCGGGGAGCTGTTTTTT. Translated: CASSPTQRAGGELFF.

V usage is TRBV15 and J usage is TRBJ2-1, with D possibly matching TRBD2 (5 bases). Trimming cost V 1 base and J 2 bases, with 9 bases left between them. The length of the CDR3 is 15 residues. The germline gives CDR1 LNHNV, CDR2 YYDKDF (reference sequence). Here the CDR3 DNA reads TGTGCCACCAGCAGAGTGCGAGGGCCCTACAATGAGCAGTTCTTC. Its translation is CATSRVRGPYNEQFF.

This rearrangement joins TRBV9 to TRBJ1-1; TRBD1 matches 9 bases. Germline CDR1 reads SGDLS; CDR2 reads YYNGEE. This CDR3 has 15 amino acids. The V gene end was trimmed by 3 bases and the J gene end by 8 bases; junction bases not matched to a gene: 11. CDR3 region: CASSGGQGLRAEAFF. Here the CDR3 DNA reads TGTGCCAGCAGCGGGGGACAGGGACTGAGGGCGGAAGCTTTCTTT.

The rearrangement links TRBV7-8 to TRBJ1-5; D gene uncertain. The germline gives CDR1 SGHVS, CDR2 FQNEAQ. V gave up 1 base and J gave up 7 bases, with 14 bases separating them. This CDR3 contains 15 residues. This CDR3 reads CASSLGVGFGQPQHF. In DNA, the CDR3 is TGTGCCAGCAGCTTAGGGGTTGGCTTCGGGCAGCCCCAGCATTTT.

The V and J genes are TRBV4-1 and TRBJ2-5; 11 nucleotides align to TRBD2. This CDR3 is built from 20 residues. V shed 3 bases and J 2 bases; nucleotides not matched to a gene: 17. Germline lookup yields CDR1 MGHRA and CDR2 YSYEKL. This CDR3 reads CASSQAAWLAGGVGQETQYF. The CDR3 region has the DNA TGCGCCAGCAGCCAGGCCGCCTGGCTAGCGGGGGGAGTAGGGCAAGAGACCCAGTACTTC.

The chain employs TRBV5-1 and TRBJ1-2; the D gene is possibly TRBD1 (6 bases). This CDR3 has 14 residues. The germline V gene has CDR1 SGHRS and CDR2 YFSETQ. Between the trimmed V and J ends, which lost 4 bases and 8 bases, there was a span of 18 bases. CDR3 residues: CASSRDMRQDGYTF. As DNA, the CDR3 is TGCGCCAGCAGCCGCGACATGCGACAGGACGGCTACACCTTC. Using reference TRBV5-1 and TRBJ1-2 for the parts outside the CDR3, the full variable domain is KAGVTQTPRYLIKTRGQQVTLSCSPISGHRSVSWYQQTPGQGLQFLFEYFSETQRNKGNFPGRFSGRQFSNSRSEMNVSTLELGDSALYLCASSRDMRQDGYTFGSGTRLTVV.

This clone has just a few counts. This chain connects TRBV7-3 to TRBJ1-2; D remains unclear. V shed 1 base and J shed 8 bases, with 11 bases lying between them. The germline V gene encodes CDR1 SGHTA and CDR2 FQGTGA. The CDR3 is made up of 13 amino acids. The CDR3 sequence: CASSLSQTSGYTF. The CDR3 bases are TGTGCCAGCAGCTTAAGTCAGACATCCGGCTACACCTTC.

This clone came up once. This rearrangement joins TRBV19 to TRBJ1-4; the match to TRBD1 covers 7 bases. The junction had 14 bases not matched to a gene; V was cut back by 6 bases and J by 7 bases. This CDR3 is 16 amino acids long. Germline loops: CDR1 LNHDA, CDR2 SQIVND (reference sequence). The CDR3 reads CASSKGNHRGGEKLFF. In DNA, the CDR3 is TGTGCCAGTAGCAAGGGGAACCACAGGGGTGGTGAAAAACTGTTTTTT.

The chain uses TRBV6-4 and TRBJ2-2; TRBD2 agrees at 10 bases. Germline trimming cut 6 bases from V and 4 bases from J; bases unmatched to any gene: 17. Germline V gene sequence: CDR1 MRHNA, CDR2 SNTAGT. This CDR3 has 19 amino acids. Here the CDR3 DNA reads TGTGCCAGCAGCAAAGACCCCGGCATAGCGGGGGGCGGCACCGGGGAGCTGTTTTTT. It codes for CASSKDPGIAGGGTGELFF.

The chain uses TRBV19 and TRBJ1-2; TRBD1 agrees at 7 bases. This CDR3 has 13 residues. V lost 6 bases, J lost 3 bases, and 4 bases stayed unmatched. From germline, CDR1 is LNHDA and CDR2 SQIVND (reference sequence). CDR3 sequence (DNA): TGTGCCAGTAGCGAGGACAGGCACTATGGCTACACCTTC. The encoded protein is CASSEDRHYGYTF.

The rearrangement uses TRBV6-5 and TRBJ2-7, with D possibly TRBD1 on 5 matching bases. CDR1 MNHEY and CDR2 SVGAGI come from the germline V gene. V gave up 3 bases and J gave up 7 bases, with 13 bases separating them. This CDR3 comprises 13 residues. The CDR3 here is CASSYAGLEEQYF. As DNA, the CDR3 is TGTGCCAGCAGTTATGCAGGGCTGGAGGAGCAGTACTTC.

This clone was detected only a few times. J is TRBJ2-5 and V is TRBV29-1; 8 nucleotides agree with TRBD1. V shed 7 bases and J 5 bases; nucleotides not matched to a gene: 9. Germline loops: CDR1 SQVTM, CDR2 ANQGSEA. This CDR3 contains 13 residues. The CDR3 DNA reads TGCAGCGGGGGGACAGGTCATACGGAGACCCAGTACTTC. Translation: CSGGTGHTETQYF.

The sample holds a few counts of this clone. J is TRBJ1-6 and V is TRBV7-8; TRBD1 matches 7 bases. V lost 3 bases to trimming and J lost 10 bases; unmatched junction nucleotides: 15. The germline CDR1 and CDR2 sequences are SGHVS and FQNEAQ. The CDR3 extends over 17 amino acids. CDR3 nucleotides: TGTGCCAGCAGCTTTACAACCCCCGGGACAGATGGATCACCCCTCCACTTT. Protein: CASSFTTPGTDGSPLHF.

This chain links TRBV5-4 with TRBJ1-6; D perhaps matches TRBD1 (6 bases). V was pared by 0 bases and J by 10 bases, with 14 bases between. Germline assignment: CDR1 SGHNT and CDR2 YYREEE (reference sequence). There are 15 residues in the CDR3. CDR3 nucleotide sequence: TGTGCCAGCAGCTTGGCTTCACAGGGACGGTCACCCCTCCACTTT. Translating gives CASSLASQGRSPLHF.

This chain uses TRBV6-5 with TRBJ2-7; tentative D call: TRBD2 (5 bases). CDR1 is MNHEY, CDR2 SVGAGI, per germline. V lost 7 bases, J lost 9 bases, and 16 bases lay in between. The CDR3 extends over 12 amino acids. CDR3 region: CASNRLAERQYF. CDR3 sequence (DNA): TGTGCCAGCAATAGGCTAGCCGAGAGGCAGTACTTC.

The V call is TRBV21-1, the J call TRBJ1-4. TRBV21-1 is an annotated pseudogene. The CDR3 is 18 amino acids. The CDR3 is CASSKVKPAGRPPEKLFF. The CDR3 bases are TGTGCCAGCAGCAAAGTTAAGCCGGCAGGGAGGCCCCCTGAAAAACTGTTTTTT.

This clone was recorded only once. The chain employs TRBV6-6 and TRBJ1-3; tentative D call: TRBD1 (6 bases). The germline gives CDR1 MNHNY, CDR2 SVGAGI (reference sequence). V was shortened by 6 bases and J by 7 bases, with 13 bases between the two germline ends. This CDR3 has 13 residues. CDR3: CASSLPGENTIYF. The DNA of the CDR3 is TGTGCCAGCAGCCTACCAGGGGAGAACACCATATATTTT.

This clone occurred a few times. The genes are TRBV3-1 (or the pseudogene TRBV3-2) and TRBJ1-5, with D unresolved. Trimming shortened V by 2 bases and J by 0 bases, and 2 bases separated the two germline ends. The germline V gene has CDR1 LGHDT and CDR2 YNNKEL (reference sequence). CDR3 length equals 13 residues. The CDR3, as DNA: TGTGCCAGCAGCCAATATAGCAATCAGCCCCAGCATTTT. Encoded protein: CASSQYSNQPQHF.

V is TRBV3-1 (or the pseudogene TRBV3-2) and J is TRBJ2-5; 14 bases align to TRBD2. Germline V gene data show CDR1 as LGHDT and CDR2 as YNNKEL (reference sequence). J lost 1 base, V lost 4 bases, and 5 bases had no gene match. CDR3 size: 17 residues. The CDR3 DNA is TGTGCCAGCAGCCCACCCGGACTAGCGGGGGGCCAAGAGACCCAGTACTTC. Residues: CASSPPGLAGGQETQYF.

This CDR3 reads CASSSPGQGFGNTEAFF. In nucleotides, the CDR3 is TGTGCCAGCAGCTCTCCGGGACAGGGTTTCGGGAACACTGAAGCTTTCTTT. V usage is TRBV5-4 and J usage is TRBJ1-1; 9 nucleotides agree with TRBD1. The germline V gene encodes CDR1 SGHNT and CDR2 YYREEE (reference sequence). V gave up 3 bases and J gave up 1 base; unmatched junction bases: 10. CDR3 length: 17 amino acids.

This clone was observed a single time. The chain carries TRBV2 and TRBJ2-3; D unresolved. V shed 9 bases and J shed 5 bases, with 18 bases lying between them. The CDR3 is 14 residues long. The germline V gene has CDR1 SNHLY and CDR2 FYNNEI. CDR3 bases: TGTGCCAGTCCCCGCACCCGGGTGGGAGATACGCAGTATTTT. It translates to CASPRTRVGDTQYF.

The chain links TRBV11-3 to TRBJ2-3, with TRBD2 matching over 7 bases. The CDR3 length is 15 residues. The ends lost 4 bases at V and 3 bases at J; junction bases unmatched: 7. From germline, CDR1 is SGHNT and CDR2 YENEEA. The CDR3 loop is CASSSSAGRTDTQYF. The CDR3 bases are TGTGCCAGCAGCTCTTCAGCGGGGCGGACAGATACGCAGTATTTT. The whole variable domain, filled in from reference TRBV11-3 and TRBJ2-3, reads EAGVVQSPRYKIIEKKQPVAFWCNPISGHNTLYWYLQNLGQGPELLIRYENEEAVDDSQLPKDRFSAERLKGVDSTLKIQPAELGDSAVYLCASSSSAGRTDTQYFGPGTRLTVL.

V usage is TRBV7-8 and J usage is TRBJ1-1, with 7 positions matching TRBD1. Looked up from germline, CDR1 is SGHVS and CDR2 is FQNEAQ. Germline trimming cut 5 bases from V and 4 bases from J; bases unmatched to any gene: 7. The CDR3 runs 14 residues. The CDR3 spells CASSLVTGSTEAFF. As DNA, the CDR3 is TGTGCCAGCAGCCTCGTGACAGGGAGCACTGAAGCTTTCTTT.

V usage is TRBV2 and J usage is TRBJ1-5, with 7 bases fitting TRBD1. The V segment lost 7 bases and the J segment 4 bases; nucleotides outside the gene matches: 1. Germline V lookup: CDR1 SNHLY, CDR2 FYNNEI. This CDR3 contains 12 residues. The chain's CDR3 is CASTGGNQPQHF. In DNA form, the CDR3 reads TGTGCCAGCACAGGGGGAAATCAGCCCCAGCATTTT.

The chain combines TRBV15 with TRBJ2-7, with 9 bases matching TRBD1. The CDR3 extends over 15 amino acids. The germline V gene encodes CDR1 LNHNV and CDR2 YYDKDF (reference sequence). V gave up 0 bases and J gave up 2 bases; unmatched junction bases: 2. CDR3 nucleotides: TGTGCCACCAGCAGAGAGACAGGGGGGGCCTACGAGCAGTACTTC. Its translation: CATSRETGGAYEQYF.

The CDR3 protein is CASGGFYNEQFF. The CDR3 DNA is TGTGCCAGCGGGGGGTTCTACAATGAGCAGTTCTTC. The chain carries TRBV6-5 and TRBJ2-1; perhaps TRBD2 as D (6 bases). This CDR3 is 12 amino acids long. Germline CDR1 and CDR2: MNHEY and SVGAGI. With 8 bases removed from V and 3 bases from J, the gap between germline ends came to 8 bases.

V is TRBV27 and J is TRBJ2-5; possibly TRBD2 for D (5 bases). CDR3 length: 15 residues. Trimming took 10 bases from V and 2 from J, leaving 20 bases between them. Per the germline V gene, CDR1 is MNHEY and CDR2 is SMNVEV (reference sequence). The CDR3 coding sequence is TGTGCCACGGCAGCCTTAGGGAGTACGCAAGAGACCCAGTACTTC. Protein sequence: CATAALGSTQETQYF.

Comment on this clone: Compared with germline, one end of the junction differs, possibly owing to a read error. The chain uses TRBV5-1 and TRBJ2-7; a possible D gene is TRBD2 (5 bases). CDR3 length: 13 residues. Per germline, CDR1 SGHRS and CDR2 YFSETQ. CDR3 sequence (DNA): TGCGCCAGCAGTTTGGAGTGGCGGGCAGGGCAGTACTTC. It specifies CASSLEWRAGQYF.

The chain carries TRBV27 and TRBJ2-7; 8 positions match TRBD2. CDR3 length: 15 residues. The germline CDR1 and CDR2 sequences are MNHEY and SMNVEV (reference sequence). Germline trimming cut 7 bases from V and 1 base from J; bases unmatched to any gene: 9. CDR3 loop: CASNLGASGSYEQYF. The CDR3 DNA follows: TGTGCCAGCAACCTCGGTGCTAGCGGGTCCTACGAGCAGTACTTC.